One T cell receptor (beta chain) is described in this entry. These data are taken from a study of control samples from healthy donors and cancer patients. Germline lookup yields CDR1 GTSNPN and CDR2 SVGIG (reference sequence). V lost 5 bases, J lost 1 base, and 12 bases lay in between. The CDR3 loop spans 14 amino acids. Using immunoSEQ multiplex PCR, the repertoire was profiled, and TCRdb retains in-frame clones only, with some absent. The sample has about 130,000 clones, over 75% seen once. Sample: blood. The origin of this receptor is a man aged 50-59 years in good health. The rearrangement uses TRBV30 and TRBJ2-1; D possibly matches TRBD1 or TRBD2 (5 bases each). This CDR3 reads CAWDPGPSYNEQFF. CDR3 DNA: TGTGCCTGGGACCCGGGACCGTCCTACAATGAGCAGTTCTTC.